One and the same sample provided the 30 T cell receptor beta chains below, sequenced in a study of early T cells in non-severe SARS-CoV-2 infection. TCRdb ran MiXCR on the 5' RACE reads and lists one entry per CDR3 protein. In the table there are tens of thousands of distinct CDR3 sequences, 5.5% to 6.5% of which are singletons. Specimen: whole blood. Every receptor here comes from an adult who was a healthcare worker with PCR-confirmed SARS-CoV-2 infection or an uninfected control (not recorded which).

This clonotype was detected many times. The gene calls are TRBV18 and TRBJ1-1, with D possibly matching TRBD1 (5 bases). V was clipped by 4 bases and J by 6 bases, with 15 bases between them. This CDR3 contains 14 residues. Germline CDR1 and CDR2: KGHSH and LQKENI. The CDR3 sequence: CASSRLDIEAEAFF. In nucleotides, the CDR3 is TGTGCCAGCTCACGACTGGACATTGAAGCTGAAGCTTTCTTT. The complete variable domain, with remaining parts taken from reference TRBV18 and TRBJ1-1, reads NAGVMQNPRHLVRRRGQEARLRCSPMKGHSHVYWYRQLPEEGLKFMVYLQKENIIDESGMPKERFSAEFPKEGPSILRIQQVVRGDSAAYFCASSRLDIEAEAFFGQGTRLTVV.

The chain recombines TRBV30 with TRBJ1-2; 7 nucleotides match TRBD1. This CDR3 spans 15 amino acids. V shed 2 bases, J shed 4 bases, and the junction held 10 bases outside the gene matches. In germline, CDR1 is GTSNPN, CDR2 SVGIG (reference sequence). Here the CDR3 DNA reads TGTGCCTGGAGTACCCGGGACAGCCAGACCTATGGCTACACCTTC. Protein: CAWSTRDSQTYGYTF.

The table lists this clonotype with a few counts. The genes are TRBV9 and TRBJ2-7; D call uncertain. The V and J ends lost 7 bases and 4 bases respectively, with 9 bases between them. CDR3 length: 11 amino acids. Germline CDR1 reads SGDLS; CDR2 reads YYNGEE. CDR3: CASGTRYEQYF. DNA for the CDR3: TGTGCCAGCGGCACCCGTTACGAGCAGTACTTC. The full variable domain, with the rest looked up from reference TRBV9 and TRBJ2-7, is DSGVTQTPKHLITATGQRVTLRCSPRSGDLSVYWYQQSLDQGLQFLIQYYNGEERAKGNILERFSAQQFPDLHSELNLSSLELGDSALYFCASGTRYEQYFGPGTRLTVT.

This clonotype came up many times. V and J are TRBV11-2 and TRBJ2-3, with 9 bases aligning to TRBD2. This CDR3 contains 18 residues. Germline lookup yields CDR1 SGHAT and CDR2 FQNNGV. J was trimmed by 2 bases and V by 6 bases; bases with no gene match: 15. CDR3: CASRPPVTSGTLTDTQYF. DNA of the CDR3: TGTGCCAGCAGACCCCCGGTGACTAGCGGCACTCTCACAGATACGCAGTATTTT.

A remark on this clonotype: A much larger clone sits a single nucleotide away, making a read error possible. V usage is TRBV11-2 and J usage is TRBJ1-2; D unclear. The CDR3 totals 12 residues. In germline, CDR1 is SGHAT, CDR2 FQNNGV. For the CDR3, the DNA is TGTGTCAGCAGCTTATTGACATCTGGCTACACCTTC. Translated: CVSSLLTSGYTF.

In its sample, this clonotype was seen many times. V is TRBV5-1 and J is TRBJ1-1; the match to TRBD1 covers 8 bases. Losses at the gene ends were 1 base for V and 2 bases for J; bases not matched to a gene: 1. CDR1 and CDR2 from the germline V gene are SGHRS and YFSETQ. There are 14 residues in the CDR3. CDR3 DNA sequence: TGCGCCAGCAGCTTGACAGGGGGAAACACTGAAGCTTTCTTT. It is translated as CASSLTGGNTEAFF.

In its sample, this clonotype was seen many times. The gene calls are TRBV5-1 and TRBJ1-6; 9 bases agree with TRBD1. Germline assignment: CDR1 SGHRS and CDR2 YFSETQ. V lost 4 bases to trimming and J lost 5 bases; unmatched junction nucleotides: 19. This CDR3 spans 20 amino acids. The CDR3 DNA follows: TGCGCCAGCAGCCGAAAACAGGGGGCAGGACTCACCTCGAATAATTCACCCCTCCACTTT. Translated, it gives CASSRKQGAGLTSNNSPLHF.

This clonotype has at least ten counts. The V call is TRBV14, the J call TRBJ2-5; D possibly corresponds to TRBD1 (6 bases). Germline CDR1 reads SGHDN; CDR2 reads FVKESK. The CDR3 runs to 14 residues. The ends were cut back, 4 bases at V and 5 bases at J, with 14 bases in the middle. The DNA for the CDR3 is TGTGCCAGCAGCCCGGACAGTCTGGGGGAGACCCAGTACTTC. This codes for CASSPDSLGETQYF.

The rearrangement uses TRBV7-6 and TRBJ2-3; D is uncertain. CDR1 and CDR2 (germline): SGHVS, FNYEAQ. CDR3 length equals 13 residues. Trimming stripped 4 bases from V and 3 bases from J, with 8 bases between. CDR3 in DNA: TGTGCCAGCAGCTCCCATGGGACAGATACGCAGTATTTT. This sequence encodes CASSSHGTDTQYF.

This clonotype came up many times. The CDR3 spells CASSVSIMNTEAFF. The CDR3 DNA is TGTGCCAGCAGCGTGTCCATAATGAACACTGAAGCTTTCTTT. The chain employs TRBV6-1 and TRBJ1-1; D call uncertain. CDR1 and CDR2 (germline): MNHNS, SASEGT. With 6 bases removed from V and 0 bases from J, the gap between germline ends came to 11 bases. This CDR3 is 14 amino acids long.

This clonotype came up many times. The chain joins TRBV4-2 to TRBJ1-5; D gene uncertain. This CDR3 spans 14 amino acids. Between the trimmed V and J ends, which lost 0 bases and 6 bases, there was a span of 9 bases. The germline gives CDR1 LGHNA, CDR2 YNFKEQ. CDR3 in amino acids: CASSQDRYSQPQHF. CDR3 nucleotide sequence: TGTGCCAGCAGCCAAGACAGATACAGTCAGCCCCAGCATTTT.

This clonotype was detected only a few times. The rearrangement links TRBV5-1 to TRBJ1-3; tentatively, D is TRBD1 (5 bases). This CDR3 has 15 residues. V gave up 4 bases and J gave up 0 bases, with 11 bases separating them. Per the germline V gene, CDR1 is SGHRS and CDR2 is YFSETQ. The CDR3 loop reads CASSPGRSSGNTIYF. CDR3 nucleotides: TGCGCCAGCAGCCCGGGGCGGTCCTCTGGAAACACCATATATTTT.

Points on this clonotype: This may arise from a read error, as a much more abundant clone is one base away. Because it lacks the conserved phenylalanine or tryptophan at the end, this CDR3 is likely a read error. The CDR3 coding sequence is TGTGCCAGCAGCTTAGAGGCTAGTAGGAGACCCTACGAGCAGTACCTC. Translation: CASSLEASRRPYEQYL. The V call is TRBV7-9, the J call TRBJ2-7, with D uncertain. The CDR3 has 16 amino acids. V was shortened by 1 base and J by 2 bases, with 15 bases between the two germline ends. Germline-derived CDR1 and CDR2 are SEHNR and FQNEAQ (reference sequence).

This clonotype has a count of ten or more. V gene TRBV5-5 combines with J gene TRBJ1-4; D is ambiguous. Germline values: CDR1 SGHKS, CDR2 YYEKEE (reference sequence). The V end was cut by 2 bases, the J end by 12 bases, with 14 bases between. The CDR3 sequence is 13 residues long. The CDR3 reads CASSFAGRGELFF. The CDR3 DNA sequence: TGTGCCAGCAGCTTTGCAGGACGTGGGGAACTGTTTTTT.

This clonotype was picked up many times. V gene TRBV15 combines with J gene TRBJ2-1; D unclear. With 0 bases removed from V and 9 bases from J, the gap between germline ends came to 9 bases. Germline values: CDR1 LNHNV, CDR2 YYDKDF (reference sequence). CDR3 size: 13 residues. The CDR3 DNA follows: TGTGCCACCAGCAGAGAAAGGCTGGCTGAGCAGTTCTTC. It yields the protein CATSRERLAEQFF.

In this sample, this clonotype turned up many times. The genes are TRBV24-1 and TRBJ1-2; perhaps TRBD1 as D (6 bases). Germline loops: CDR1 KGHDR, CDR2 SFDVKD. Trimming removed 6 bases at V and 4 bases at J, with 11 bases between. The CDR3 is 13 amino acids. The CDR3 loop is CATSPGTSYGYTF. The DNA for the CDR3 is TGTGCCACCAGTCCCGGGACATCCTATGGCTACACCTTC.

This clonotype occurred many times. This chain links TRBV6-1 with TRBJ1-5; TRBD1 aligns across 7 bases. This CDR3 comprises 14 residues. Germline CDR1 is MNHNS and CDR2 is SASEGT. J was trimmed by 5 bases and V by 5 bases; bases with no gene match: 6. Here the CDR3 reads CASSKVTGDQPQHF. The CDR3 bases are TGTGCCAGCAGTAAGGTTACAGGGGATCAGCCCCAGCATTTT.

This clonotype came up many times. The chain has TRBV11-2 and TRBJ2-1, with TRBD1 as a possible D gene (6 bases). Germline CDR1 and CDR2: SGHAT and FQNNGV. Trimming left V 5 bases short and J 3 bases short, with 23 bases between. This CDR3 spans 18 amino acids. The CDR3 DNA sequence: TGTGCCAGCAGCCAAGCCGCTATTCCAGGGGACGGCTACAATGAGCAGTTCTTC. Protein product: CASSQAAIPGDGYNEQFF.

This clonotype was seen a handful of times. The chain joins TRBV5-1 to TRBJ2-7; TRBD1 might be the D (6 bases). V was cut by 1 base and J by 5 bases, with 13 bases left in between. CDR3 length equals 14 residues. The germline CDR1 and CDR2 sequences are SGHRS and YFSETQ. The CDR3 nucleotides read TGCGCCAGCAGCTTGTTCCAGGGGACCGACGAGCAGTACTTC. Amino acids: CASSLFQGTDEQYF.

This clonotype came up many times. The chain employs TRBV5-1 and TRBJ2-5; D may be TRBD2 (6 bases). This CDR3 is 14 amino acids long. Germline CDR1 and CDR2: SGHRS and YFSETQ. V gave up 4 bases and J gave up 7 bases, with 17 bases separating them. DNA of the CDR3: TGCGCCAGCAGCCCCGGGACTGATTGGGGGACCCAGTACTTC. Translated, it gives CASSPGTDWGTQYF.

This chain joins TRBV6-5 and TRBJ2-7, with 9 bases lining up with TRBD1. Unmatched junction bases numbered 11, after V lost 2 bases and J lost 3 bases. Germline CDR1 reads MNHEY; CDR2 reads SVGAGI. The CDR3 length is 17 residues. The CDR3 protein is CASSYPKAGTGYYEQYF. For the CDR3, the DNA is TGTGCCAGCAGTTACCCGAAAGCCGGGACAGGGTACTACGAGCAGTACTTC.

This clonotype was seen many times. The J gene is TRBJ1-1, the V gene TRBV18; a weak D match, TRBD1 (5 bases). The V and J ends lost 5 bases and 0 bases respectively, with 10 bases between them. The CDR3 length is 14 residues. Germline CDR1 is KGHSH and CDR2 is LQKENI. The CDR3 region is CASSEDMMNTEAFF. The DNA for the CDR3 is TGTGCCAGCTCAGAGGACATGATGAACACTGAAGCTTTCTTT.

This clonotype was observed many times. This chain connects TRBV6-1 to TRBJ2-3, with D maybe TRBD2 (5 bases). The CDR3 has 15 amino acids. V was cut by 8 bases and J by 0 bases, with 15 bases left in between. Germline V gene data show CDR1 as MNHNS and CDR2 as SASEGT. The DNA of the CDR3 is TGTGCCAGCCGGCGACTACCCTTTAGCACAGATACGCAGTATTTT. Its translation: CASRRLPFSTDTQYF.

The chain has TRBV5-1 and TRBJ2-2; D is undetermined. Deletions cut 9 bases from V and 6 bases from J, with 15 bases between. The CDR3 length is 13 residues. Germline-derived CDR1 and CDR2 are SGHRS and YFSETQ. The CDR3 DNA reads as TGCGCCACCTCGGACGTCCCGGCCGGGGAGCTGTTTTTT. Encoded protein: CATSDVPAGELFF.

The genes are TRBV5-1 and TRBJ2-7; TRBD1 matches at 12 bases. This CDR3 comprises 15 residues. The V and J ends lost 1 base and 7 bases, in that order; junction bases with no gene match: 6. Germline CDR1 is SGHRS and CDR2 is YFSETQ. The CDR3 region is CASSLSGQGAGEQYF. CDR3 nucleotides: TGCGCCAGCAGCTTGTCGGGACAGGGGGCGGGAGAGCAGTACTTC. Filled out from reference TRBV5-1 and TRBJ2-7, the complete variable domain reads KAGVTQTPRYLIKTRGQQVTLSCSPISGHRSVSWYQQTPGQGLQFLFEYFSETQRNKGNFPGRFSGRQFSNSRSEMNVSTLELGDSALYLCASSLSGQGAGEQYFGPGTRLTVT.

This clonotype has a handful of counts. This chain connects TRBV15 to TRBJ2-4; D is ambiguous. Germline assignment: CDR1 LNHNV and CDR2 YYDKDF (reference sequence). V lost 0 bases, J lost 8 bases, and 11 bases lay in between. The CDR3 spans 14 residues. The CDR3 DNA reads TGTGCCACCAGCAGAGACAAGGAGTCGGACATTCAGTACTTC. Its translation: CATSRDKESDIQYF.

The chain has TRBV29-1 and TRBJ2-7; D is uncertain. This CDR3 comprises 14 residues. Trimming took off 6 bases at V and 4 bases at J, with 19 bases between the two ends. Germline CDR1 and CDR2: SQVTM and ANQGSEA. The CDR3 loop reads CSVVGVRFEYEQYF. In nucleotides, the CDR3 is TGCAGCGTCGTTGGGGTCCGATTTGAGTACGAGCAGTACTTC.

This clonotype was detected many times. J is TRBJ2-5 and V is TRBV12-3 or TRBV12-4; TRBD2 matches at 12 bases. The CDR3 is 17 amino acids. J gave up 4 bases and V 6 bases, and 12 bases lay outside the gene matches. The CDR3 nucleotides read TGTGCCAGCAGCCCCAGACTAGCGGGGGCCTCGAGAGAGACCCAGTACTTC. This codes for CASSPRLAGASRETQYF.

This clonotype was counted at least ten times. The chain has TRBV28 and TRBJ1-6; 8 bases are a match to TRBD1. The CDR3 spans 16 residues. Germline CDR1 reads MDHEN; CDR2 reads SYDVKM. The J segment lost 2 bases and the V segment lost 5 bases, leaving 5 bases of the junction unmatched. For the CDR3, the DNA is TGTGCCAGCAGTCGGACAGGGAAAACCTATAATTCACCCCTCCACTTT. Its translation is CASSRTGKTYNSPLHF.

This clonotype was counted ten times or more. This chain uses TRBV10-3 with TRBJ2-7, with 8 bases that match TRBD1. The V and J ends lost 0 bases and 4 bases, in that order; junction bases with no gene match: 11. The CDR3 is 17 residues long. Per the germline V gene, CDR1 is ENHRY and CDR2 is SYGVKD. This chain's CDR3 is CAISESRVQGAVYEQYF. For the CDR3, the DNA is TGTGCCATCAGTGAGTCGAGGGTCCAGGGGGCTGTTTACGAGCAGTACTTC.